Listed here are 8 T cell receptor beta chains from one sample, sequenced in a study of blood T cells in healthy people across ages (dated by TCRdb to the mid-2010s). The library came from 5' RACE. Sequencer: Illumina HiSeq 2500. A second PCR of roughly 6 to 12 cycles was run with a J-beta primer mix and a sample-barcoded 5' primer. TCRdb itself trimmed the public reads at Q25 with fastp, ran MiXCR and retained productive beta chains. Merged by CDR3 protein, the rows form single entries marked with the most common genes and DNA. The sample data list some 790,000 distinct CDR3 sequences, and about 30% of these were observed just once. The ten largest clones take up around 16% of the sample. The sequenced material came from blood. These receptors all come from a woman of 80 years or more in good health.

This clonotype was counted ten times or more. The CDR3 DNA reads as TGCAGTGCGTGGATCACTAACTATGGCTACACCTTC. Protein sequence: CSAWITNYGYTF. The V and J genes are TRBV20-1 and TRBJ1-2; D gene uncertain. The ends were cut back, 6 bases at V and 0 bases at J, with 8 bases in the middle. CDR3 length equals 12 residues. Germline V gene lookup returns CDR1 DFQATT and CDR2 SNEGSKA (reference sequence).

The chain joins TRBV7-2 to TRBJ1-2, with 7 nucleotides matching TRBD1. This CDR3 contains 15 residues. In germline, CDR1 is SGHTA, CDR2 FQGNSA. The V segment lost 1 base and the J segment 7 bases; nucleotides outside the gene matches: 9. CDR3 loop: CASSLGIGTVSGYTF. The CDR3 DNA sequence: TGTGCCAGCAGCTTAGGTATAGGGACAGTCAGTGGCTACACCTTC.

About this clonotype: This may arise from a read error, as a much more abundant clone is one base away. The rearrangement links TRBV7-9 to TRBJ2-4, with TRBD1 identical over 8 bases. With the DNA end fitting TRBJ2-7 better, the J assignment may be wrong. Germline CDR1 reads SEHNR; CDR2 reads FQNEAQ (reference sequence). The CDR3 is 15 residues long. DNA of the CDR3: TGTGCCAGCAGCTTAGGGACAGGGAAAGGGTACGAGCAGTACGTC. Protein: CASSLGTGKGYEQYV.

This clonotype was picked up a small number of times. This chain connects TRBV14 to TRBJ2-3, with unresolved D. There are 14 residues in the CDR3. V lost 2 bases and J 4 bases, leaving 10 bases between the germline ends. Germline V gives CDR1 SGHDN, CDR2 FVKESK. The CDR3 reads CASSQLLFPDTQYF. The CDR3 DNA reads as TGTGCCAGCAGCCAACTCCTTTTCCCAGATACGCAGTATTTT.

The rearrangement joins TRBV7-3 to TRBJ2-7; TRBD1 agrees at 7 bases. The DNA end is more similar to TRBJ2-5, so the J call may be wrong. Germline values: CDR1 SGHTA, CDR2 FQGTGA. CDR3 length equals 14 residues. CDR3 coding DNA: TGTGCCAGCAGCTTAGGGGGACAGATGGAGACCCAGTACTTC. Translating it yields CASSLGGQMETQYF.

This clonotype was counted many times. The chain carries TRBV6-6 and TRBJ1-5, with unresolved D. Germline V gene data show CDR1 as MNHNY and CDR2 as SVGAGI (reference sequence). This CDR3 has 14 residues. The V gene lost 10 bases and the J gene lost 3 bases, with 16 bases spanning the gap. The CDR3 spells CATRTEIPNQPQHF. DNA of the CDR3: TGTGCCACGAGGACCGAAATACCCAATCAGCCCCAGCATTTT.

Remarks on this clonotype: An end of the junction differs from the germline gene, which may be a read error. This chain uses TRBV12-3 or TRBV12-4 with TRBJ1-5; the D gene is possibly TRBD1 (5 bases). The CDR3 contains 14 residues. CDR3 sequence: CASSFSGSNQSQHF. The DNA for the CDR3 is TGTGCCAGCAGTTTCTCAGGGAGCAATCAGTCCCAGCATTTT.

Ten or more counts support this clonotype. This chain joins TRBV3-1 and TRBJ2-1; 8 bases align to TRBD2. The trim removed 1 base at V and 5 bases at J, leaving 4 bases unmatched. The germline CDR1 and CDR2 sequences are LGHDT and YNNKEL (reference sequence). This CDR3 region has 15 residues. The CDR3 spells CASSQGGLVNNEQFF. DNA for the CDR3: TGTGCCAGCAGCCAAGGGGGACTAGTTAACAATGAGCAGTTCTTC.